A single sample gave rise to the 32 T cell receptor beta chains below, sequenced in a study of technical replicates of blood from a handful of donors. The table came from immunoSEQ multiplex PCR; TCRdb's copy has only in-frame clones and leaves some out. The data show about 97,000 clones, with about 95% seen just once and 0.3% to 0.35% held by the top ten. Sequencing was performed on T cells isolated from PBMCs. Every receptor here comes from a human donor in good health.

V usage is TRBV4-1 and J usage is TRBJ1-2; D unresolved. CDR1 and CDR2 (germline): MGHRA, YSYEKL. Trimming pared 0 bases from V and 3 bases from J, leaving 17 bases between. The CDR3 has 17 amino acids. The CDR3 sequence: CASSQDLGRPGDYGYTF. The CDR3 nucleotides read TGCGCCAGCAGCCAAGATCTCGGCAGGCCGGGAGACTATGGCTACACCTTC.

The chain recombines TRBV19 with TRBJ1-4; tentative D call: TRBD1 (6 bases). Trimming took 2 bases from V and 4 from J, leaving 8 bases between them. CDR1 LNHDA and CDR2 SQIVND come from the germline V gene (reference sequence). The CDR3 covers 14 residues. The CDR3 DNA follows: TGTGCCAGTAGTATATTACAGGGTAATGAAAAACTGTTTTTT. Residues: CASSILQGNEKLFF.

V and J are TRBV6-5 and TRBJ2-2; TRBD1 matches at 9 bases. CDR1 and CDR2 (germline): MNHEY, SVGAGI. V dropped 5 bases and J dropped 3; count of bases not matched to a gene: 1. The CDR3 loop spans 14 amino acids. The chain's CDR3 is CASSGQGYTGELFF. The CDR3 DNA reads TGTGCCAGCAGTGGACAGGGGTACACCGGGGAGCTGTTTTTT.

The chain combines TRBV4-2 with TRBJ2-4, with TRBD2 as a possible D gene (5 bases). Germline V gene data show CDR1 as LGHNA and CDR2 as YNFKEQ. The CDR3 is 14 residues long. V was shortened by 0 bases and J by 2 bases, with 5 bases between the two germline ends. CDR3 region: CASSQETTKNIQYF. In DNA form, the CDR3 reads TGTGCCAGCAGCCAAGAGACTACCAAAAACATTCAGTACTTC.

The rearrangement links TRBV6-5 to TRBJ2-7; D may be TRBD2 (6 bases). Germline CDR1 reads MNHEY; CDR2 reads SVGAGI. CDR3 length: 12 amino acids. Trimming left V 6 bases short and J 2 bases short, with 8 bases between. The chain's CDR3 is CASSGTAYEQYF. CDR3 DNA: TGTGCCAGCAGCGGGACTGCCTACGAGCAGTACTTC.

CDR3: CASRRTGGAGEQYF. CDR3 DNA: TGTGCCAGCCGAAGGACAGGGGGCGCGGGGGAGCAGTACTTC. This chain links TRBV15 with TRBJ2-7, with 11 bases matching TRBD1. The V and J ends lost 10 bases and 7 bases, in that order; junction bases with no gene match: 12. Germline V lookup: CDR1 LNHNV, CDR2 YYDKDF (reference sequence). The CDR3 is 14 amino acids. The full variable domain, its missing parts supplied by reference TRBV15 and TRBJ2-7, is DAMVIQNPRYQVTQFGKPVTLSCSQTLNHNVMYWYQQKSSQAPKLLFHYYDKDFNNEADTPDNFQSRRPNTSFCFLDIRSPGLGDTAMYLCASRRTGGAGEQYFGPGTRLTVT.

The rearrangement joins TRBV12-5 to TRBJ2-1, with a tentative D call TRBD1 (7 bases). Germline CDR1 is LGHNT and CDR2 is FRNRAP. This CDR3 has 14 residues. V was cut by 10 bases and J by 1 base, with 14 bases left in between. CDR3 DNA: TGTGCTACCGCGGGACAGCCTTCCTACAATGAGCAGTTCTTC. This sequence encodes CATAGQPSYNEQFF. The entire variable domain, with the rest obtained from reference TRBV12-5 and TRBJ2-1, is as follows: DARVTQTPRHKVTEMGQEVTMRCQPILGHNTVFWYRQTMMQGLELLAYFRNRAPLDDSGMPKDRFSAEMPDATLATLKIQPSEPRDSAVYFCATAGQPSYNEQFFGPGTRLTVL.

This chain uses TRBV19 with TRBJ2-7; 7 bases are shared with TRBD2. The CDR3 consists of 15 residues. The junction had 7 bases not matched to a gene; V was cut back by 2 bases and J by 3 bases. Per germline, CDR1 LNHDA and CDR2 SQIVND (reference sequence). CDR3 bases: TGTGCCAGTAGTATAAGCGGGGACGGAAGCTACGAGCAGTACTTC. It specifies CASSISGDGSYEQYF.

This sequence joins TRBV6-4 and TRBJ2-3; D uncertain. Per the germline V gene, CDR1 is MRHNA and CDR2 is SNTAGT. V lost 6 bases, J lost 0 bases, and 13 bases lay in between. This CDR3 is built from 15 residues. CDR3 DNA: TGTGCCAGCAGCGCGTGGGCCTCTAGCACAGATACGCAGTATTTT. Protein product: CASSAWASSTDTQYF.

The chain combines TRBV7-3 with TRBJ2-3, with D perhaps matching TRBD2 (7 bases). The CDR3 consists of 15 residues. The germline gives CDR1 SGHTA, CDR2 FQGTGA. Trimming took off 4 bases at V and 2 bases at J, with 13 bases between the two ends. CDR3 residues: CASSSWGGSTDTQYF. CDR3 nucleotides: TGTGCCAGCAGCTCCTGGGGGGGCTCCACAGATACGCAGTATTTT. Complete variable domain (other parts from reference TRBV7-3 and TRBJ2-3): GAGVSQTPSNKVTEKGKYVELRCDPISGHTALYWYRQSLGQGPEFLIYFQGTGAADDSGLPNDRFFAVRPEGSVSTLKIQRTERGDSAVYLCASSSWGGSTDTQYFGPGTRLTVL.

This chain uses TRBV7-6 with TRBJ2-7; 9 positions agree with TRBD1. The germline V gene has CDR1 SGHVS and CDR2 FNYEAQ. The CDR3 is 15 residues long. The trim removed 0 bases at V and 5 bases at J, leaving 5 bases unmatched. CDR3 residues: CASSLAGQGYNEQYF. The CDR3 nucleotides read TGTGCCAGCAGCTTAGCGGGACAGGGATACAACGAGCAGTACTTC.

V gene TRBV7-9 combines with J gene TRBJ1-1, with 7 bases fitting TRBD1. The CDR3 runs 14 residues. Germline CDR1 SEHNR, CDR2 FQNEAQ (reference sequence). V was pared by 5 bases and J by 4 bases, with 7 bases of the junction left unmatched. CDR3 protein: CASSATGEPTEAFF. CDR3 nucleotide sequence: TGTGCCAGCAGCGCTACAGGGGAACCCACTGAAGCTTTCTTT. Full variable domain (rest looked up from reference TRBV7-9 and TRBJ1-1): DTGVSQNPRHKITKRGQNVTFRCDPISEHNRLYWYRQTLGQGPEFLTYFQNEAQLEKSRLLSDRFSAERPKGSFSTLEIQRTEQGDSAMYLCASSATGEPTEAFFGQGTRLTVV.

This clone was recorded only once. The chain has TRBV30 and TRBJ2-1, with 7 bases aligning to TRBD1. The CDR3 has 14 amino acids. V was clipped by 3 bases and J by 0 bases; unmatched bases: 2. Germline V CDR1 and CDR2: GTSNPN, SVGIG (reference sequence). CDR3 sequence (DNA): TGTGCCTGGAGGGCAGGGGGCTCCTACAATGAGCAGTTCTTC. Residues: CAWRAGGSYNEQFF.

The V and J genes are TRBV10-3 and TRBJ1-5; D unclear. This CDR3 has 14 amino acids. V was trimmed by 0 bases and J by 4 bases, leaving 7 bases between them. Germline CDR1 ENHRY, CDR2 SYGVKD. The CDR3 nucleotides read TGTGCCATCAGTGAGTCTGTTATGAATCAGCCCCAGCATTTT. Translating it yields CAISESVMNQPQHF.

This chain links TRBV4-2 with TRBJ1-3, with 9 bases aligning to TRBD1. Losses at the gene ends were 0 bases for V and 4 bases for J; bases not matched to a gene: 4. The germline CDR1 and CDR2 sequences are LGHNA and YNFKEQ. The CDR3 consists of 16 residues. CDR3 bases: TGTGCCAGCAGCCAAGAACAGGGGGCGGAAGGAAACACCATATATTTT. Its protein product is CASSQEQGAEGNTIYF.

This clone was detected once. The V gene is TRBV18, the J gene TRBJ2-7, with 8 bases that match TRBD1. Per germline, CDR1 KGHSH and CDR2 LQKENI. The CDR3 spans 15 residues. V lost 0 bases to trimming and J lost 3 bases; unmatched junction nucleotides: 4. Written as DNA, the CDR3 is TGTGCCAGCTCACCACCCGGGACAGGTCGCTACGAGCAGTACTTC. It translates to CASSPPGTGRYEQYF.

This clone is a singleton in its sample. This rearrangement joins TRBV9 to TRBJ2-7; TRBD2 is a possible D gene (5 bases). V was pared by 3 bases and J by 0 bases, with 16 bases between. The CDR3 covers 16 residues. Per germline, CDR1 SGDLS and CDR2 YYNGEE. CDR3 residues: CASSGSISRDSYEQYF. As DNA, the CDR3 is TGTGCCAGCAGCGGCTCCATTTCCCGGGACTCCTACGAGCAGTACTTC.

The CDR3 DNA follows: TGTGCCATGGCCTCTAGGGAGGGGGAGACCCAGTACTTC. Protein product: CAMASREGETQYF. The rearrangement joins TRBV10-3 to TRBJ2-5; 7 nucleotides agree with TRBD2. The germline gives CDR1 ENHRY, CDR2 SYGVKD. CDR3 length: 13 residues. The J segment lost 5 bases and the V segment lost 9 bases, leaving 9 bases of the junction unmatched.

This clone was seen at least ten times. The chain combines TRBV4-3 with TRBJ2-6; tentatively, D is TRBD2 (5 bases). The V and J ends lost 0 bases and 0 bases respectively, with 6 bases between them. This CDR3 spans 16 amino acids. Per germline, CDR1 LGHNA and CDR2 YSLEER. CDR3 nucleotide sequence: TGCGCCAGCAGCCAAGATGGGAGCTCTGGGGCCAACGTCCTGACTTTC. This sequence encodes CASSQDGSSGANVLTF.

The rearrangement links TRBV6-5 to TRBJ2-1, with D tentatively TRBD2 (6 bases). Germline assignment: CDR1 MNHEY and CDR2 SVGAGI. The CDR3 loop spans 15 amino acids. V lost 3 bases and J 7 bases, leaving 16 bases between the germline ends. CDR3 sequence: CASSYLAGGRNEQFF. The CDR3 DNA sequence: TGTGCCAGCAGTTATCTGGCGGGTGGGAGGAATGAGCAGTTCTTC.

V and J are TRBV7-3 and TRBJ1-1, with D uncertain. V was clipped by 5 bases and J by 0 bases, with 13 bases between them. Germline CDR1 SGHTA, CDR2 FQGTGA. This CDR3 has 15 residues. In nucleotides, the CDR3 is TGTGCCAGCAGCCTCCACGCAGTCATGAACACTGAAGCTTTCTTT. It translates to CASSLHAVMNTEAFF.

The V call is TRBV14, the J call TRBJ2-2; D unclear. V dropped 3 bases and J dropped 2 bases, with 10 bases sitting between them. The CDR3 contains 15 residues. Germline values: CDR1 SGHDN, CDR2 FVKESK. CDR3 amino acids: CASSHMRQNTGELFF. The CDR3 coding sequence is TGTGCCAGCAGCCATATGCGACAAAACACCGGGGAGCTGTTTTTT. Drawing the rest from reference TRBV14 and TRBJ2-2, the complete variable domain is EAGVTQFPSHSVIEKGQTVTLRCDPISGHDNLYWYRRVMGKEIKFLLHFVKESKQDESGMPNNRFLAERTGGTYSTLKVQPAELEDSGVYFCASSHMRQNTGELFFGEGSRLTVL.

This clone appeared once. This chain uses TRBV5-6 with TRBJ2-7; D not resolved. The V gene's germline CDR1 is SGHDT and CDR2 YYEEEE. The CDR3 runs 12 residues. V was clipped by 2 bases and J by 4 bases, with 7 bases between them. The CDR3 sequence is CASSFLRYEQYF. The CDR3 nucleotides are TGTGCCAGCAGCTTTCTCCGGTACGAGCAGTACTTC.

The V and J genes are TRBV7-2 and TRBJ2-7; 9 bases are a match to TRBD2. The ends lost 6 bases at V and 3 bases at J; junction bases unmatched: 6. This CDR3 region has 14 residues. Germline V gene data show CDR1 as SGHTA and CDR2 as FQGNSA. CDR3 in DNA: TGTGCCAGCAGGGTAGCGGGAGTTGGCTACGAGCAGTACTTC. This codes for CASRVAGVGYEQYF.

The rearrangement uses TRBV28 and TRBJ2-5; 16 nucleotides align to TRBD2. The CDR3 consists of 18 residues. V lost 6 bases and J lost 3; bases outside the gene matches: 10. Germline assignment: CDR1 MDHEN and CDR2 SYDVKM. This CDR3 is CASRSPGTSGRAEETQYF. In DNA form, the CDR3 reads TGTGCCAGCAGATCTCCGGGGACTAGCGGGAGGGCCGAAGAGACCCAGTACTTC.

CDR3 protein: CASSSQVTDTQYF. In DNA, the CDR3 is TGTGCCAGCAGCTCCCAGGTCACAGATACGCAGTATTTT. The V and J genes are TRBV7-9 and TRBJ2-3; no clear D gene. Germline CDR1 SEHNR, CDR2 FQNEAQ (reference sequence). There are 13 residues in the CDR3. Trimming took 4 bases from V and 2 from J, leaving 7 bases between them.

As DNA, the CDR3 is TGTGCCAGCAGTCAGGCTGAAGCTTTCTTT. Its protein is CASSQAEAFF. The V gene is TRBV2, the J gene TRBJ1-1; D is undetermined. The germline V and J ends were trimmed by 5 bases and 6 bases, with 4 bases remaining between them. Germline V gives CDR1 SNHLY, CDR2 FYNNEI. The CDR3 totals 10 residues.

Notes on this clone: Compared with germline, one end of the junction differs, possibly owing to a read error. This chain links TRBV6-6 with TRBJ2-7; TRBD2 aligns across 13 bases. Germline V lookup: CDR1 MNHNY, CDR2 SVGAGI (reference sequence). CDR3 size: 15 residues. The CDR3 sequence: CASTYGTSGTYEQYF. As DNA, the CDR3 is TGTGCCAGCACTTACGGGACTAGCGGGACGTACGAGCAGTACTTC.

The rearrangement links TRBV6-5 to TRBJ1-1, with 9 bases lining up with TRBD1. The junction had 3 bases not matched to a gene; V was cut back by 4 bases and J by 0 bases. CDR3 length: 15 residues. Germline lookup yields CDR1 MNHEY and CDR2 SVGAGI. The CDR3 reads CASSWDRDMNTEAFF. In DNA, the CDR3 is TGTGCCAGCAGTTGGGACAGGGACATGAACACTGAAGCTTTCTTT.

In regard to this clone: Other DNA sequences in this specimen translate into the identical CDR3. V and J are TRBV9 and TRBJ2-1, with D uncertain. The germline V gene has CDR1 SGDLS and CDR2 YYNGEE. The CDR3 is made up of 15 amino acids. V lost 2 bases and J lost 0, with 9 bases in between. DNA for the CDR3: TGTGCCAGCAGCGTGGGCCTGGGCTCCTACAATGAGCAGTTCTTC. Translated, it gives CASSVGLGSYNEQFF.

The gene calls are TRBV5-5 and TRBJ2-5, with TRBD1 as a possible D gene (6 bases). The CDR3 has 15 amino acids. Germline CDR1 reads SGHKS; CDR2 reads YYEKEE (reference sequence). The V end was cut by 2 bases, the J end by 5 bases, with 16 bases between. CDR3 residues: CASSLNKVRGETQYF. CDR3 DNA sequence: TGTGCCAGCAGCTTAAACAAAGTTAGGGGGGAGACCCAGTACTTC. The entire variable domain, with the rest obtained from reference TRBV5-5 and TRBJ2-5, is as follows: DAGVTQSPTHLIKTRGQQVTLRCSPISGHKSVSWYQQVLGQGPQFIFQYYEKEERGRGNFPDRFSARQFPNYSSELNVNALLLGDSALYLCASSLNKVRGETQYFGPGTRLLVL.

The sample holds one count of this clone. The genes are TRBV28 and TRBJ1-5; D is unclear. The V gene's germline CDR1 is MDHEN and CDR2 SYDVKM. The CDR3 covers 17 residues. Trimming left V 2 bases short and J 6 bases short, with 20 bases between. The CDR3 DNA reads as TGTGCCAGCAGTTTACCGGAGGGTTGGATGAGAAGTCAGCCCCAGCATTTT. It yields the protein CASSLPEGWMRSQPQHF.